One sample yielded the 22 T cell receptor beta chains listed below, sequenced in a study of blood T cell repertoires in COVID-19. TCRdb's table, derived via immunoSEQ multiplex PCR, lists solely in-frame clones and lacks some. The table records more than 95,000 clones, approximately 78% of them present only once. Sequenced: peripheral blood. These receptor sequences come from a woman at least 80 years old with acute or convalescent COVID-19.

The CDR3 is CASSLSGVEGSYGYTF. CDR3 nucleotide sequence: TGTGCCAGCAGTTTATCGGGTGTAGAGGGCAGCTATGGCTACACCTTC. V and J are TRBV28 and TRBJ1-2; D remains unclear. The germline gives CDR1 MDHEN, CDR2 SYDVKM. Trimming took 1 base from V and 4 from J, leaving 16 bases between them. This CDR3 is built from 16 residues.

The rearrangement joins TRBV10-1 to TRBJ2-1, with 11 bases aligning to TRBD2. Germline CDR1 and CDR2: WNHNN and SYGVQD (reference sequence). The CDR3 loop spans 15 amino acids. With 4 bases clipped from V and 5 bases from J, the junction kept 4 bases outside the gene matches. The chain's CDR3 is CASSVTSGSNNEQFF. For the CDR3, the DNA is TGCGCCAGCAGTGTTACTAGCGGGAGTAACAATGAGCAGTTCTTC.

The sample holds a few counts of this clone. The V gene is TRBV19, the J gene TRBJ2-1; 10 nucleotides match TRBD2. The V gene end was trimmed by 4 bases and the J gene end by 8 bases; junction bases not matched to a gene: 11. CDR3 size: 16 residues. Germline lookup yields CDR1 LNHDA and CDR2 SQIVND (reference sequence). The CDR3 coding sequence is TGTGCCAGTAGTACCGCGTCTAGCGGGAGTAGGGATGAGCAGTTCTTC. It is translated as CASSTASSGSRDEQFF.

This chain uses TRBV19 with TRBJ2-3; D possibly corresponds to TRBD1 (6 bases). CDR3 length: 13 amino acids. CDR1 and CDR2 (germline): LNHDA, SQIVND (reference sequence). The ends were cut back, 5 bases at V and 2 bases at J, with 8 bases in the middle. CDR3 DNA: TGTGCCAGTAGTGGGGGCTTCACAGATACGCAGTATTTT. Its protein is CASSGGFTDTQYF.

The rearrangement joins TRBV7-2 to TRBJ2-1; D is perhaps TRBD2 (6 bases). CDR1 and CDR2 from the germline V gene are SGHTA and FQGNSA. Trimming pared 0 bases from V and 9 bases from J, leaving 15 bases between. The length of the CDR3 is 15 residues. CDR3 protein: CASSLAQSIGGEQFF. As DNA, the CDR3 is TGTGCCAGCAGCTTAGCCCAATCCATCGGGGGTGAGCAGTTCTTC.

This chain connects TRBV11-3 to TRBJ2-1; TRBD2 is a possible D gene (5 bases). The ends were cut back, 6 bases at V and 4 bases at J, with 13 bases in the middle. Looked up from germline, CDR1 is SGHNT and CDR2 is YENEEA. CDR3 length: 14 amino acids. CDR3 nucleotides: TGTGCCAGCAGTCCGAGAGGGATTTACAATGAGCAGTTCTTC. Its translation: CASSPRGIYNEQFF.

This clone was counted between two and nine times. The chain links TRBV5-1 to TRBJ2-3; possibly TRBD2 for D (5 bases). Germline V gives CDR1 SGHRS, CDR2 YFSETQ. The V gene lost 0 bases and the J gene lost 4 bases, with 6 bases spanning the gap. This CDR3 comprises 13 residues. The CDR3 here is CASSLELADTQYF. As DNA, the CDR3 is TGCGCCAGCAGCTTGGAACTAGCAGATACGCAGTATTTT.

CDR3 nucleotides: TGTGCCAGCAGCCCTCCCGGGACTAGCGGGAGAAACAATGAGCAGTTCTTC. Translation gives CASSPPGTSGRNNEQFF. This chain joins TRBV7-2 and TRBJ2-1; 14 bases align to TRBD2. Trimming took 5 bases from V and 5 from J; bases not matched to a gene: 8. The CDR3 has 17 residues. Germline CDR1 is SGHTA and CDR2 is FQGNSA.

This clone is a singleton in its sample. This chain links TRBV11-2 with TRBJ1-3; D may be TRBD1 (5 bases). Germline V gene lookup returns CDR1 SGHAT and CDR2 FQNNGV. CDR3 length: 15 residues. V shed 4 bases and J shed 2 bases, with 12 bases lying between them. The CDR3 spells CASSYPGSAGNTIYF. The CDR3 bases are TGTGCCAGCAGCTATCCAGGGTCAGCTGGAAACACCATATATTTT.

This clone was observed a single time. The chain links TRBV28 to TRBJ2-1; 7 bases are a match to TRBD1. J gave up 0 bases and V 6 bases, and 8 bases lay outside the gene matches. The CDR3 has 16 residues. Germline V gives CDR1 MDHEN, CDR2 SYDVKM. The CDR3 loop is CASRPTGVSSYNEQFF. The DNA for the CDR3 is TGTGCCAGCAGACCCACAGGGGTTAGCTCCTACAATGAGCAGTTCTTC.

This chain links TRBV9 with TRBJ2-1; D unclear. In germline, CDR1 is SGDLS, CDR2 YYNGEE. Trimming cost V 7 bases and J 4 bases, with 18 bases left between them. The CDR3 runs 15 residues. DNA of the CDR3: TGTGCCAGCGCAATTCTAGGAGACCGTTACAATGAGCAGTTCTTC. It translates to CASAILGDRYNEQFF.

V is TRBV11-1 and J is TRBJ2-1, with 8 bases that match TRBD2. The V gene's germline CDR1 is SGHAT and CDR2 FQDESV (reference sequence). The J segment lost 7 bases and the V segment lost 5 bases, leaving 4 bases of the junction unmatched. The CDR3 length is 13 residues. The CDR3 DNA is TGTGCCAGCAGCCAGACTAGCGCGAATGAGCAGTTCTTC. It encodes CASSQTSANEQFF.

V is TRBV9 and J is TRBJ2-1, with TRBD2 matching 11 bases. V gave up 6 bases and J gave up 9 bases; unmatched junction bases: 11. The V gene's germline CDR1 is SGDLS and CDR2 YYNGEE. CDR3 size: 15 residues. As DNA, the CDR3 is TGTGCCAGCACCCTGAGTAGCGGGAGGGCTGGTGAGCAGTTCTTC. It codes for CASTLSSGRAGEQFF.

This clone was picked up a small number of times. V usage is TRBV29-1 and J usage is TRBJ1-5; D is perhaps TRBD1 (5 bases). V lost 6 bases, J lost 0 bases, and 12 bases lay in between. Germline CDR1 SQVTM, CDR2 ANQGSEA. CDR3 length equals 14 residues. Here the CDR3 reads CSVRDLYSNQPQHF. The CDR3 DNA reads as TGCAGCGTCCGGGACTTGTATAGCAATCAGCCCCAGCATTTT.

CDR3 sequence reads: CAWKSQGFQETQYF. The CDR3 DNA reads TGTGCCTGGAAATCGCAGGGATTTCAAGAGACCCAGTACTTC. The chain is built from TRBV30 and TRBJ2-5; possibly TRBD1 for D (5 bases). Between the trimmed V and J ends, which lost 4 bases and 2 bases, there was a span of 14 bases. Germline V CDR1 and CDR2: GTSNPN, SVGIG (reference sequence). The CDR3 loop spans 14 amino acids.

This clone turned up a few times. This sequence joins TRBV24-1 and TRBJ2-3; D is perhaps TRBD1 (6 bases). In germline, CDR1 is KGHDR, CDR2 SFDVKD. The CDR3 totals 17 residues. Trimming removed 5 bases at V and 3 bases at J, with 20 bases between. CDR3 in DNA: TGTGCCACCAGTGGCTATGGACAGTCCTTGGGGACAGATACGCAGTATTTT. This codes for CATSGYGQSLGTDTQYF.

The rearrangement links TRBV2 to TRBJ2-1, with D possibly TRBD1 on 5 matching bases. This CDR3 contains 16 residues. V was pared by 1 base and J by 0 bases, with 10 bases between. Germline CDR1 is SNHLY and CDR2 is FYNNEI. The CDR3, as DNA: TGTGCCAGCAGTGAAGGAAGTAGGGGCTCCTACAATGAGCAGTTCTTC. Its protein is CASSEGSRGSYNEQFF.

The chain joins TRBV16 to TRBJ2-2; 7 bases are shared with TRBD2. J was trimmed by 7 bases and V by 1 base; bases with no gene match: 12. The length of the CDR3 is 17 residues. Germline V gives CDR1 KGHSY, CDR2 FQNENV. CDR3 sequence: CASSQWELAGSNGELFF. The CDR3 bases are TGTGCCAGCAGCCAATGGGAGTTAGCGGGCTCGAACGGGGAGCTGTTTTTT.

This clone was counted many times. V gene TRBV24-1 combines with J gene TRBJ2-3; TRBD2 matches 16 bases. This CDR3 is built from 18 residues. Germline values: CDR1 KGHDR, CDR2 SFDVKD. Trimming removed 1 base from V and 7 bases from J; junction bases left unmatched: 7. The CDR3: CATSDFPGTSGRVHTQYF. For the CDR3, the DNA is TGTGCCACCAGTGATTTTCCCGGGACTAGCGGGAGGGTACATACGCAGTATTTT.

This clone was seen only a few times. The V call is TRBV7-2, the J call TRBJ1-2; TRBD1 matches at 7 bases. V dropped 4 bases and J dropped 7; count of bases not matched to a gene: 18. Germline CDR1 and CDR2: SGHTA and FQGNSA. This CDR3 has 17 residues. The CDR3 region has the DNA TGTGCCAGCAGCTCCCGGACAGGATTCGCCCTAGGAAGTGGCTACACCTTC. This encodes CASSSRTGFALGSGYTF.

In this sample, this clone turned up once. In nucleotides, the CDR3 is TGTGCCAGCAGTCCTAACAGGGTAACTGAAGCTTTCTTT. The encoded protein is CASSPNRVTEAFF. The chain joins TRBV7-2 to TRBJ1-1; weak D call: TRBD1 (6 bases). The CDR3 sequence is 13 residues long. Germline V gene sequence: CDR1 SGHTA, CDR2 FQGNSA. The V gene lost 6 bases and the J gene lost 5 bases, with 13 bases spanning the gap.

The rearrangement links TRBV15 to TRBJ2-6; tentative D call: TRBD1 (5 bases). Germline V gene lookup returns CDR1 LNHNV and CDR2 YYDKDF (reference sequence). Trimming left V 0 bases short and J 3 bases short, with 6 bases between. The CDR3 loop spans 15 amino acids. The DNA of the CDR3 is TGTGCCACCAGCAGAGACAGGGTTGGGGCCAACGTCCTGACTTTC. This encodes CATSRDRVGANVLTF.